The 25 T cell receptor beta chains below all came from one sample that was sequenced in a study of T cells in Graves' hyperthyroidism and ophthalmopathy. TCR beta CDR3 regions were amplified from RNA transcripts. HTBI primers were employed in a first-round RT-PCR of the TCR CDR3. TCRdb ran MiXCR on the multiplex PCR reads and lists one entry per CDR3 protein. The data hold some 570,000 distinct CDR3 sequences, with under 20% observed a single time. Sequenced material: blood. These receptors originate from a woman aged 18 to 35 with Graves' ophthalmopathy.

The chain employs TRBV18 and TRBJ2-7; 9 bases align to TRBD1. The CDR3 contains 14 residues. In germline, CDR1 is KGHSH, CDR2 LQKENI. The V and J ends lost 4 bases and 2 bases, in that order; junction bases with no gene match: 3. The CDR3 bases are TGTGCCAGCTCACGGGACAGGGCCCCCTACGAGCAGTACTTC. Translating it yields CASSRDRAPYEQYF.

This clonotype was picked up many times. The chain uses TRBV27 and TRBJ2-7; D may be TRBD1 (6 bases). The CDR3 extends over 15 amino acids. V was trimmed by 6 bases and J by 0 bases, leaving 15 bases between them. Germline-derived CDR1 and CDR2 are MNHEY and SMNVEV (reference sequence). In DNA, the CDR3 is TGTGCCAGCAGGCAAGGGACACCCAGCTCCTACGAGCAGTACTTC. This encodes CASRQGTPSSYEQYF.

Ten or more counts support this clonotype. The V gene is TRBV12-3 or TRBV12-4, the J gene TRBJ1-2; D not certain. CDR3 size: 14 residues. V dropped 6 bases and J dropped 10 bases, with 21 bases sitting between them. CDR3 in amino acids: CASSPSKHPPSYTF. The CDR3 DNA is TGTGCCAGCAGCCCATCGAAACACCCGCCCTCCTACACCTTC.

This chain uses TRBV20-1 with TRBJ2-7, with D perhaps TRBD1 (5 bases). V was cut by 8 bases and J by 6 bases, with 11 bases left in between. CDR1 is DFQATT and CDR2 is SNEGSKA in the germline V gene (reference sequence). The CDR3 is made up of 10 amino acids. This chain's CDR3 is CSYGRVEQYF. The CDR3 DNA is TGCAGTTACGGCAGGGTCGAGCAGTACTTC.

This clonotype was recorded at least ten times. This chain uses TRBV7-2 with TRBJ2-7; TRBD2 matches 8 bases. The germline CDR1 and CDR2 sequences are SGHTA and FQGNSA. This CDR3 has 15 residues. J gave up 2 bases and V 5 bases, and 8 bases lay outside the gene matches. The CDR3 DNA sequence: TGTGCCAGCAGCCCCGTCCAGCGGGGGCCCTACGAGCAGTACTTC. Translating gives CASSPVQRGPYEQYF.

Only a few counts were recorded for this clonotype. V gene TRBV5-5 combines with J gene TRBJ2-3; 14 nucleotides line up with TRBD2. The CDR3 is made up of 16 amino acids. V was pared by 4 bases and J by 6 bases, with 7 bases of the junction left unmatched. In germline, CDR1 is SGHKS, CDR2 YYEKEE (reference sequence). The CDR3 loop is CASSTGTSGSFDTQYF. CDR3 bases: TGTGCCAGCAGCACCGGGACTAGCGGGAGTTTCGATACGCAGTATTTT.

This clonotype has ten or more counts. This chain joins TRBV2 and TRBJ1-5, with TRBD1 as a possible D gene (6 bases). The CDR3 has 14 residues. Between the trimmed V and J ends, which lost 3 bases and 4 bases, there was a span of 10 bases. From germline, CDR1 is SNHLY and CDR2 FYNNEI. In DNA, the CDR3 is TGTGCCAGCAGTGAGAACAGGGTGAATCAGCCCCAGCATTTT. As protein: CASSENRVNQPQHF.

This clonotype was detected many times. J is TRBJ2-5 and V is TRBV9; 8 positions match TRBD2. V shed 4 bases, J shed 5 bases, and the junction held 16 bases outside the gene matches. This CDR3 is built from 17 residues. Per the germline V gene, CDR1 is SGDLS and CDR2 is YYNGEE. CDR3 amino acids: CASSPSPSSGSLETQYF. The CDR3 bases are TGTGCCAGCAGCCCTAGCCCCTCAAGCGGGAGTCTGGAGACCCAGTACTTC.

On this clonotype: Given a much more abundant clone one base away, this may be a read error. V gene TRBV27 combines with J gene TRBJ1-2; D not certain. In germline, CDR1 is MNHEY, CDR2 SMNVEV (reference sequence). The V end lost 5 bases, the J end lost 6 bases, and 19 bases lay between the germline ends. This CDR3 comprises 15 residues. The CDR3 nucleotides read TGTGCCAGCAGTGATGCCCCACCCAGCAATGATGGCTACACCTTC. This encodes CASSDAPPSNDGYTF.

This clonotype has at least ten counts. The chain joins TRBV20-1 to TRBJ1-2; tentatively, D is TRBD1 (5 bases). Per the germline V gene, CDR1 is DFQATT and CDR2 is SNEGSKA (reference sequence). The ends were cut back, 8 bases at V and 1 base at J, with 17 bases in the middle. The CDR3 sequence is 14 residues long. The CDR3, as DNA: TGCAGTCCCCTTGAGTGGGGACTTAACTATGGCTACACCTTC. This translates into CSPLEWGLNYGYTF.

The rearrangement uses TRBV6-2 or TRBV6-3 and TRBJ1-4, with 10 nucleotides matching TRBD1. Trimming took 0 bases from V and 7 from J; bases not matched to a gene: 5. Per the germline V gene, CDR1 is MNHEY and CDR2 is SVGEGT. CDR3 length: 16 residues. This CDR3 is CASSYSGTGELEKLFF. CDR3 nucleotides: TGTGCCAGCAGTTACTCCGGGACAGGGGAACTTGAAAAACTGTTTTTT.

This clonotype was recorded many times. The chain uses TRBV6-1 and TRBJ2-5, with TRBD2 matching over 11 bases. J gave up 1 base and V 3 bases, and 13 bases lay outside the gene matches. CDR3 length: 19 residues. CDR1 is MNHNS, CDR2 SASEGT, per germline. CDR3 coding DNA: TGTGCCAGCAGTGAGGGATTAGCGGGGGGGCTGGGTAGCCAAGAGACCCAGTACTTC. It yields the protein CASSEGLAGGLGSQETQYF.

This clonotype showed up many times. V usage is TRBV3-1 and J usage is TRBJ1-1; 8 bases match TRBD1. Germline V lookup: CDR1 LGHDT, CDR2 YNNKEL (reference sequence). The CDR3 totals 15 residues. V gave up 1 base and J gave up 2 bases; unmatched junction bases: 3. CDR3 region: CASSQAGTGNTEAFF. The CDR3 region has the DNA TGTGCCAGCAGCCAAGCCGGGACAGGAAACACTGAAGCTTTCTTT.

This clonotype came up many times. This sequence joins TRBV27 and TRBJ1-1; D unresolved. Germline V gene data show CDR1 as MNHEY and CDR2 as SMNVEV (reference sequence). CDR3 size: 15 residues. Trimming pared 3 bases from V and 4 bases from J, leaving 15 bases between. This CDR3 reads CASSFFKTLGTEAFF. The CDR3 DNA is TGTGCCAGCAGTTTCTTCAAGACCTTGGGCACTGAAGCTTTCTTT.

Remarks on this clonotype: The junction differs from germline at one of its ends, possibly a read error. The chain couples TRBV7-2 to TRBJ2-1; D uncertain. The CDR3 is 14 residues long. The germline gives CDR1 SGHTA, CDR2 FQGNSA. This CDR3 reads CASGLGGNYNEQFF. The CDR3 DNA sequence: TGTGCCAGCGGCTTAGGTGGGAACTACAATGAGCAGTTCTTC.

This clonotype showed up just a few times. This rearrangement joins TRBV12-3 or TRBV12-4 to TRBJ1-2; perhaps TRBD1 as D (5 bases). This CDR3 comprises 12 residues. CDR3 DNA: TGTGCGTGCTGGCGGGGCTGGGATGGCTACACCTTC. Protein: CACWRGWDGYTF.

In this sample, this clonotype turned up a few times. The chain has TRBV9 and TRBJ1-4; D not resolved. V dropped 4 bases and J dropped 7 bases, with 11 bases sitting between them. The germline gives CDR1 SGDLS, CDR2 YYNGEE. The CDR3 has 13 amino acids. CDR3 bases: TGTGCCAGCAGCCCAGCTGGGAGTGAAAAACTGTTTTTT. Translated: CASSPAGSEKLFF.

This clonotype occurred a few times. The CDR3 DNA reads TGCAGTGCTAGTGGTTTGTGGGAAACGGACAGGGGGCTAAATCAGCCCCAGCATTTT. This codes for CSASGLWETDRGLNQPQHF. This rearrangement joins TRBV20-1 to TRBJ1-5; 11 nucleotides align to TRBD1. The germline V gene has CDR1 DFQATT and CDR2 SNEGSKA (reference sequence). The CDR3 has 19 amino acids. Unmatched junction bases numbered 17, after V lost 3 bases and J lost 4 bases.

This clonotype showed up just a few times. V is TRBV27 and J is TRBJ1-2; possible D gene TRBD1, 6 bases. Germline V gene data show CDR1 as MNHEY and CDR2 as SMNVEV (reference sequence). Trimming took off 7 bases at V and 6 bases at J, with 15 bases between the two ends. The CDR3 runs 13 residues. CDR3 sequence reads: CASTGWGADGYTF. As DNA, the CDR3 is TGTGCCAGCACTGGGTGGGGGGCGGATGGCTACACCTTC.

V gene TRBV7-3 combines with J gene TRBJ2-3; 10 bases map to TRBD2. Unmatched junction bases numbered 5, after V lost 5 bases and J lost 3 bases. The length of the CDR3 is 15 residues. Germline V gives CDR1 SGHTA, CDR2 FQGTGA. CDR3 nucleotide sequence: TGTGCCAGCAGCCAGATAGCGGGAGGAACAGATACGCAGTATTTT. Amino acids: CASSQIAGGTDTQYF.

V is TRBV7-9 and J is TRBJ1-2; no clear D gene. Per germline, CDR1 SEHNR and CDR2 FQNEAQ (reference sequence). V lost 5 bases to trimming and J lost 2 bases, with 18 bases between them. The CDR3 consists of 16 residues. The CDR3 reads CASSQDTQDVNYGYTF. The CDR3 coding sequence is TGTGCCAGCAGCCAAGATACGCAAGACGTCAACTATGGCTACACCTTC.

In nucleotides, the CDR3 is TGTGCTAGTGGTTTGGTACTTGGGCTGGGGAGGGATGAGCAGTTCTTC. Protein sequence: CASGLVLGLGRDEQFF. V usage is TRBV12-5 and J usage is TRBJ2-1, with TRBD2 matching 7 bases. Germline values: CDR1 LGHNT, CDR2 FRNRAP. The CDR3 runs to 16 residues. J was trimmed by 8 bases and V by 0 bases; bases with no gene match: 10. Combining the CDR3 with reference TRBV12-5 and TRBJ2-1 gives the whole variable domain DARVTQTPRHKVTEMGQEVTMRCQPILGHNTVFWYRQTMMQGLELLAYFRNRAPLDDSGMPKDRFSAEMPDATLATLKIQPSEPRDSAVYFCASGLVLGLGRDEQFFGPGTRLTVL.

The chain carries TRBV4-1 and TRBJ1-1; D not resolved. V was trimmed by 0 bases and J by 2 bases, leaving 10 bases between them. The CDR3 sequence is 15 residues long. Germline assignment: CDR1 MGHRA and CDR2 YSYEKL. The CDR3 DNA sequence: TGCGCCAGCAGCCAAGATCTGGGAACAAACACTGAAGCTTTCTTT. It translates to CASSQDLGTNTEAFF.

This clonotype was detected only a few times. The J gene is TRBJ1-1, the V gene TRBV10-3; D perhaps matches TRBD1 (6 bases). V was trimmed by 8 bases and J by 0 bases, leaving 10 bases between them. The CDR3 is 13 amino acids. Germline V lookup: CDR1 ENHRY, CDR2 SYGVKD. As DNA, the CDR3 is TGTGCCATCTGTAGGGGGGTGAACACTGAAGCTTTCTTT. Translating it yields CAICRGVNTEAFF.

The table lists this clonotype with many counts. The chain links TRBV28 to TRBJ1-1; D is perhaps TRBD1 (6 bases). V was clipped by 5 bases and J by 5 bases, with 21 bases between them. Per the germline V gene, CDR1 is MDHEN and CDR2 is SYDVKM. The CDR3 extends over 16 amino acids. The CDR3 region has the DNA TGTGCCAGCAGTCGGGGGGTCCGGGGGGCGGGGACTGAAGCTTTCTTT. It is translated as CASSRGVRGAGTEAFF.